The 29 T cell receptor beta chains presented below share a single source sample, sequenced in a study of regulatory T cells in long-lasting Graves disease. TCR beta libraries were built with iRepertoire HTBI primers and Arm-PCR of CDR3 regions. Using its own MiXCR run on the multiplex PCR reads, TCRdb lists one record per CDR3 protein. The sample includes about 530,000 distinct CDR3 sequences, 15% to 20% of them seen just once. Time point defined: newly diagnosed GD, antithyroid drugs for less than 3 months. PBMC RNA served as the TCR library source. The data were also submitted as part of a second study, on T cells in Graves' hyperthyroidism and ophthalmopathy.

The sequences come from peripheral blood mononuclear cells (PBMCs), collected at new diagnosis, from a patient treated with antithyroid drugs. The source of these receptors is a woman aged 40 to 65 with Graves disease.

In its sample, this clonotype was seen a few times. This sequence joins TRBV25-1 and TRBJ2-7; 13 bases are shared with TRBD2. The CDR3 is made up of 15 amino acids. The trim removed 7 bases at V and 7 bases at J, leaving 10 bases unmatched. The V gene's germline CDR1 is MGHDK and CDR2 SYGVNS. The CDR3 DNA reads TGTGCCAGCACCCCCAAGACTAGCGGGGGGTATGAGCAGTACTTC. Its protein is CASTPKTSGGYEQYF.

The rearrangement links TRBV6-1 to TRBJ2-7; possible D gene TRBD2, 6 bases. The CDR3 runs 14 residues. V was pared by 4 bases and J by 2 bases, with 12 bases between. Germline CDR1 reads MNHNS; CDR2 reads SASEGT. In DNA form, the CDR3 reads TGTGCCAGCAGTGCCCTCGGGGGAGCCTACGAGCAGTACTTC. Amino acids: CASSALGGAYEQYF.

In this sample, this clonotype turned up a few times. This chain connects TRBV12-3 or TRBV12-4 to TRBJ2-1, with a tentative D call TRBD2 (7 bases). V lost 2 bases and J 4 bases, leaving 12 bases between the germline ends. The CDR3 runs to 15 residues. CDR3 residues: CASSLFEGGYNEQFF. CDR3 nucleotide sequence: TGTGCCAGCAGTTTATTTGAGGGGGGGTACAATGAGCAGTTCTTC.

J is TRBJ2-2 and V is TRBV9; D call uncertain. The CDR3 consists of 15 residues. V dropped 5 bases and J dropped 3 bases, with 14 bases sitting between them. Germline values: CDR1 SGDLS, CDR2 YYNGEE. CDR3 protein: CASRGGLIDTGELFF. The CDR3 DNA reads TGTGCCAGCAGGGGCGGTTTGATTGACACCGGGGAGCTGTTTTTT.

The chain links TRBV11-2 to TRBJ2-5; maybe TRBD2 (5 bases). The germline V gene has CDR1 SGHAT and CDR2 FQNNGV. Trimming removed 4 bases at V and 4 bases at J, with 22 bases between. The CDR3 totals 17 residues. DNA of the CDR3: TGTGCCAGCAGCTCCCCGCAATTCTACGGGGTAGGAGAGACCCAGTACTTC. Its protein product is CASSSPQFYGVGETQYF.

This clonotype appeared a few times. The gene calls are TRBV18 and TRBJ2-7; a weak D match, TRBD2 (6 bases). Germline CDR1 is KGHSH and CDR2 is LQKENI. V was trimmed by 6 bases and J by 2 bases, leaving 17 bases between them. The CDR3 is 15 amino acids. The CDR3 nucleotides are TGTGCCAGCTCCCCCTGGGGGGATCTCACCTACGAGCAGTACTTC. Its protein product is CASSPWGDLTYEQYF.

The sample holds many counts of this clonotype. The V call is TRBV7-2, the J call TRBJ2-5, with D perhaps TRBD2 (7 bases). This CDR3 region has 14 residues. Trimming left V 7 bases short and J 5 bases short, with 17 bases between. Germline loops: CDR1 SGHTA, CDR2 FQGNSA. This CDR3 is CASIQRGGIETQYF. CDR3 nucleotide sequence: TGTGCCAGCATCCAAAGGGGGGGGATTGAGACCCAGTACTTC.

The sample holds a few counts of this clonotype. The chain uses TRBV6-1 and TRBJ1-6; no clear D gene. This CDR3 has 15 amino acids. Germline loops: CDR1 MNHNS, CDR2 SASEGT. V gave up 0 bases and J gave up 7 bases, with 10 bases separating them. The CDR3 sequence is CASSEARVGNSPLHF. CDR3 in DNA: TGTGCCAGCAGTGAAGCGCGGGTCGGAAATTCACCCCTCCACTTT.

The chain has TRBV18 and TRBJ2-3, with TRBD1 matching 7 bases. The end of the DNA is better explained by TRBJ2-5, so the J call may be wrong. The germline CDR1 and CDR2 sequences are KGHSH and LQKENI. This CDR3 comprises 18 residues. In nucleotides, the CDR3 is TGTGCCAGCTCACCCCGGCGGACAGGAGAGGGTAAAAAGGAGACCCAGTACTTC. This sequence encodes CASSPRRTGEGKKETQYF.

This clonotype was counted ten times or more. V and J are TRBV5-1 and TRBJ1-2; D unresolved. The V end was cut by 2 bases, the J end by 6 bases, with 17 bases between. This CDR3 contains 15 residues. Germline assignment: CDR1 SGHRS and CDR2 YFSETQ. CDR3 in amino acids: CASSFIRARDDGYTF. The CDR3, as DNA: TGCGCCAGCAGCTTCATTCGGGCACGAGACGATGGCTACACCTTC.

For this clonotype: A read error is possible here, since a much larger clone lies one base away. The chain is built from TRBV5-6 and TRBJ1-2, with 9 bases that match TRBD1. From germline, CDR1 is SGHDT and CDR2 YYEEEE. With 2 bases clipped from V and 3 bases from J, the junction kept 5 bases outside the gene matches. The CDR3 spans 15 residues. CDR3: CASSFTGGLDYGYTF. CDR3 DNA: TGTGCCAGCAGCTTCACAGGGGGCTTGGACTATGGCTACACCTTC.

This clonotype was counted between two and nine times. The chain employs TRBV18 and TRBJ2-5; perhaps TRBD1 as D (5 bases). There are 13 residues in the CDR3. V dropped 4 bases and J dropped 1 base, with 7 bases sitting between them. Germline values: CDR1 KGHSH, CDR2 LQKENI. CDR3 region: CASSLDIQETQYF. For the CDR3, the DNA is TGTGCCAGCTCACTGGACATCCAAGAGACCCAGTACTTC.

The V gene is TRBV11-2, the J gene TRBJ1-1; D is possibly TRBD1 (6 bases). V dropped 1 base and J dropped 11 bases, with 14 bases sitting between them. This CDR3 has 13 residues. The germline CDR1 and CDR2 sequences are SGHAT and FQNNGV. The CDR3 DNA reads as TGTGCCAGCAGCTTAGGGGCAGGGGTTATCGCTTTCTTT. This translates into CASSLGAGVIAFF.

The chain employs TRBV5-8 and TRBJ2-6; either TRBD1 or TRBD2 may supply D (5 bases each). This CDR3 has 17 residues. Germline V gene lookup returns CDR1 SGHTS and CDR2 YDEGEE. V was trimmed by 5 bases and J by 0 bases, leaving 15 bases between them. CDR3 sequence reads: CASSWSGTVSGANVLTF. DNA for the CDR3: TGTGCCAGCAGTTGGTCCGGGACGGTCTCTGGGGCCAACGTCCTGACTTTC.

The chain employs TRBV7-9 and TRBJ2-1; TRBD1 matches 7 bases. The CDR3 has 16 residues. Germline CDR1 SEHNR, CDR2 FQNEAQ (reference sequence). J was trimmed by 7 bases and V by 3 bases; bases with no gene match: 12. CDR3 residues: CASSFRTGTALNEQFF. The DNA of the CDR3 is TGTGCCAGCAGCTTCCGAACCGGGACAGCTCTGAATGAGCAGTTCTTC.

This clonotype was seen many times. The CDR3 nucleotides read TGTGCCAGCAGCCAAGACCTTGGGCAGTCTGCTGAGCAGTACTTC. It translates to CASSQDLGQSAEQYF. The chain combines TRBV3-1 with TRBJ2-7; D is undetermined. Per the germline V gene, CDR1 is LGHDT and CDR2 is YNNKEL (reference sequence). CDR3 length: 15 amino acids. The ends were cut back, 0 bases at V and 7 bases at J, with 16 bases in the middle.

This chain joins TRBV4-1 and TRBJ2-7; the D is unclear. V was clipped by 4 bases and J by 0 bases, with 19 bases between them. Germline V lookup: CDR1 MGHRA, CDR2 YSYEKL. The CDR3 contains 17 residues. The DNA of the CDR3 is TGCGCCAGCAGCCCTGGCACCATACTACGTTTCTCCTACGAGCAGTACTTC. Translation: CASSPGTILRFSYEQYF.

This clonotype has only a few counts. This sequence joins TRBV5-4 and TRBJ1-2; D is uncertain. Trimming took 0 bases from V and 4 from J, leaving 13 bases between them. The CDR3 is 15 amino acids. Germline lookup yields CDR1 SGHNT and CDR2 YYREEE (reference sequence). CDR3 loop: CASSLAGLTAYGYTF. CDR3 nucleotides: TGTGCCAGCAGCTTGGCGGGTTTAACGGCCTATGGCTACACCTTC. The entire variable domain, with the rest obtained from reference TRBV5-4 and TRBJ1-2, is as follows: ETGVTQSPTHLIKTRGQQVTLRCSSQSGHNTVSWYQQALGQGPQFIFQYYREEENGRGNFPPRFSGLQFPNYSSELNVNALELDDSALYLCASSLAGLTAYGYTFGSGTRLTVV.

This clonotype appeared many times. The chain has TRBV5-1 and TRBJ1-2; 11 bases agree with TRBD1. V trimming: 4 bases; J trimming: 5 bases; junction bases outside the gene matches: 4. CDR3 length: 14 residues. Germline lookup yields CDR1 SGHRS and CDR2 YFSETQ. The CDR3 nucleotides read TGCGCCAGCAGCGACGGGACAGGGGGATATGGCTACACCTTC. This sequence encodes CASSDGTGGYGYTF.

This clonotype was seen at least ten times. The rearrangement links TRBV2 to TRBJ1-1, with D unclear. Trimming removed 8 bases at V and 1 base at J, with 14 bases between. The CDR3 is 14 amino acids. Germline V gene data show CDR1 as SNHLY and CDR2 as FYNNEI. The CDR3 protein is CASALIWGNTEAFF. The CDR3 DNA sequence: TGTGCCAGCGCCCTCATATGGGGGAACACTGAAGCTTTCTTT. Full variable domain (rest looked up from reference TRBV2 and TRBJ1-1): EPEVTQTPSHQVTQMGQEVILRCVPISNHLYFYWYRQILGQKVEFLVSFYNNEISEKSEIFDDQFSVERPDGSNFTLKIRSTKLEDSAMYFCASALIWGNTEAFFGQGTRLTVV.

V gene TRBV2 combines with J gene TRBJ1-1; possibly TRBD1 for D (6 bases). CDR1 is SNHLY and CDR2 is FYNNEI in the germline V gene. There are 14 residues in the CDR3. Trimming left V 5 bases short and J 3 bases short, with 13 bases between. The CDR3 sequence is CASSKGVLDTEAFF. The CDR3 nucleotides read TGTGCCAGCAGTAAGGGGGTTTTGGACACTGAAGCTTTCTTT.

Ten or more counts support this clonotype. V is TRBV2 and J is TRBJ2-5; D could derive from TRBD1 or TRBD2 (7 bases each). V was pared by 3 bases and J by 5 bases, with 13 bases between. Per the germline V gene, CDR1 is SNHLY and CDR2 is FYNNEI. The CDR3 loop spans 14 amino acids. DNA for the CDR3: TGTGCCAGCAGTGACGGCAGGGGGGGGGAGACCCAGTACTTC. Translation: CASSDGRGGETQYF.

In the case of this clonotype: Being one base from a much bigger clone, this may be a read error. As the CDR3 is not closed by the conserved phenylalanine or tryptophan, this likely results from a read error. The chain links TRBV2 to TRBJ2-1; D possibly uses TRBD1 or TRBD2 (5 bases each). Germline V gene sequence: CDR1 SNHLY, CDR2 FYNNEI. This CDR3 has 13 residues. Trimming cost V 8 bases and J 3 bases, with 11 bases left between them. The CDR3 region has the DNA TGTGCCAGCCCTAGAGGGGACTACAATGAGCAGTTCCTC. Translating gives CASPRGDYNEQFL.

The chain couples TRBV10-3 to TRBJ2-7; D is unresolved. V lost 2 bases, J lost 6 bases, and 8 bases lay in between. This CDR3 region has 12 residues. In germline, CDR1 is ENHRY, CDR2 SYGVKD. CDR3 sequence reads: CAISEPKSEQYF. The DNA for the CDR3 is TGTGCCATCAGTGAGCCTAAGAGCGAGCAGTACTTC.

This clonotype was detected many times. The CDR3: CASSVEGRGGNEQFF. The CDR3 region has the DNA TGTGCCAGCAGTGTAGAGGGGCGGGGGGGCAATGAGCAGTTCTTC. The chain is built from TRBV2 and TRBJ2-1; the match to TRBD2 covers 9 bases. CDR3 length: 15 residues. V lost 4 bases and J lost 6; bases outside the gene matches: 7. Germline V gene data show CDR1 as SNHLY and CDR2 as FYNNEI.

This clonotype was counted at least ten times. The chain recombines TRBV27 with TRBJ1-5; no reliable D call. The CDR3 runs to 13 residues. CDR1 and CDR2 from the germline V gene are MNHEY and SMNVEV (reference sequence). With 3 bases removed from V and 5 bases from J, the gap between germline ends came to 8 bases. CDR3 in DNA: TGTGCCAGCAGTTTTAGGGTTGATCAGCCCCAGCATTTT. Translated: CASSFRVDQPQHF.

This clonotype has a count of ten or more. The V call is TRBV6-2 or TRBV6-3, the J call TRBJ2-3; D is ambiguous. This CDR3 contains 15 residues. Germline V gene sequence: CDR1 MNHEY, CDR2 SVGEGT. V lost 0 bases to trimming and J lost 2 bases, with 9 bases between them. CDR3: CASSYSWALTDTQYF. As DNA, the CDR3 is TGTGCCAGCAGTTACTCCTGGGCTCTCACAGATACGCAGTATTTT.

The chain joins TRBV2 to TRBJ2-1; 12 nucleotides line up with TRBD1. The CDR3 is 14 amino acids. Germline CDR1 reads SNHLY; CDR2 reads FYNNEI. V shed 7 bases, J shed 4 bases, and the junction held 2 bases outside the gene matches. The CDR3 sequence is CASMGQGAYNEQFF. For the CDR3, the DNA is TGTGCCAGCATGGGACAGGGGGCGTACAATGAGCAGTTCTTC.

At least ten counts were recorded for this clonotype. The chain has TRBV3-1 and TRBJ2-7; perhaps TRBD2 as D (6 bases). Germline CDR1 reads LGHDT; CDR2 reads YNNKEL (reference sequence). V gave up 4 bases and J gave up 3 bases, with 16 bases separating them. This CDR3 spans 15 amino acids. For the CDR3, the DNA is TGTGCCAGCAGCCCCCTGGGGACTCGCTACTACGAGCAGTACTTC. This sequence encodes CASSPLGTRYYEQYF.